The 17 T cell receptor beta chains below come from one sample, sequenced in a study of blood T cells in healthy people across ages. Through a sample-barcoded 5' primer and a J-beta primer mix, a second PCR was run for roughly 6 to 12 cycles. TCRdb re-derived calls from the 5' RACE reads in MiXCR, one entry per CDR3 protein. The sample has about 690,000 distinct CDR3 sequences; around two fifths are singletons. Sequenced input: blood. These receptors were obtained from a man of 80 years or more in good health.

This clonotype is a singleton in its sample. The chain recombines TRBV2 with TRBJ2-5, with TRBD2 matching over 11 bases. There are 17 residues in the CDR3. The germline V gene encodes CDR1 SNHLY and CDR2 FYNNEI. V dropped 2 bases and J dropped 4; count of bases not matched to a gene: 9. In DNA, the CDR3 is TGTGCCAGCAGTGAACAAGTAGCGGGGGGGCCGGGAGAGACCCAGTACTTC. Amino acids: CASSEQVAGGPGETQYF. The full variable domain, its missing parts supplied by reference TRBV2 and TRBJ2-5, is EPEVTQTPSHQVTQMGQEVILRCVPISNHLYFYWYRQILGQKVEFLVSFYNNEISEKSEIFDDQFSVERPDGSNFTLKIRSTKLEDSAMYFCASSEQVAGGPGETQYFGPGTRLLVL.

V and J are TRBV29-1 and TRBJ2-5, with D tentatively TRBD1 (5 bases). V gave up 7 bases and J gave up 11 bases, with 23 bases separating them. Per the germline V gene, CDR1 is SQVTM and CDR2 is ANQGSEA. The CDR3 consists of 13 residues. The CDR3 DNA reads TGCAGCGCAGGGCGTCAGGGCTCCTCCGTGCAGTACTTC. Translating gives CSAGRQGSSVQYF.

This chain links TRBV29-1 with TRBJ2-7; TRBD1 agrees at 8 bases. The CDR3 sequence is 13 residues long. The germline V gene has CDR1 SQVTM and CDR2 ANQGSEA. The ends lost 6 bases at V and 2 bases at J; junction bases unmatched: 6. The CDR3 spells CSVGQGITYEQYF. In nucleotides, the CDR3 is TGCAGCGTCGGACAGGGCATTACCTACGAGCAGTACTTC.

This clonotype came up a few times. The chain's CDR3 is CAISKDTDTQYF. The CDR3 nucleotides read TGTGCCATCAGTAAAGACACAGATACGCAGTATTTT. The genes are TRBV10-3 and TRBJ2-3, with D unclear. V gave up 5 bases and J gave up 2 bases, with 5 bases separating them. The CDR3 is 12 residues long. Germline V gene lookup returns CDR1 ENHRY and CDR2 SYGVKD.

This clonotype was seen a single time. The V gene is TRBV6-2 or TRBV6-3, the J gene TRBJ2-1; 14 bases are a match to TRBD2. Germline V CDR1 and CDR2: MNHEY, SVGEGT. This CDR3 region has 19 residues. With 8 bases clipped from V and 0 bases from J, the junction kept 12 bases outside the gene matches. The CDR3 loop reads CASLGGGLAGGSSYNEQFF. The CDR3 DNA reads TGTGCCAGCCTCGGAGGAGGACTAGCGGGGGGAAGCTCCTACAATGAGCAGTTCTTC.

J is TRBJ2-1 and V is TRBV20-1; D possibly corresponds to TRBD2 (7 bases). Germline V lookup: CDR1 DFQATT, CDR2 SNEGSKA (reference sequence). This CDR3 region has 14 residues. The V and J ends lost 6 bases and 4 bases respectively, with 16 bases between them. The CDR3 region is CSALTGGLYNEQFF. The CDR3 DNA is TGCAGTGCCCTAACGGGGGGCCTTTACAATGAGCAGTTCTTC.

This chain uses TRBV6-5 with TRBJ2-1; D assignment may be TRBD1 or TRBD2 (5 bases each). The CDR3 is 15 amino acids. Germline-derived CDR1 and CDR2 are MNHEY and SVGAGI. V lost 5 bases and J lost 4, with 15 bases in between. CDR3 DNA sequence: TGTGCCAGCAGTCCCCCCGTCGAGGGGTACAATGAGCAGTTCTTC. As protein: CASSPPVEGYNEQFF.

This clonotype was found a few times. This chain links TRBV6-2 or TRBV6-3 with TRBJ2-7; tentatively, D is TRBD1 or TRBD2 (5 bases each). The CDR3 length is 15 residues. Germline loops: CDR1 MNHEY, CDR2 SVGEGT. Trimming cost V 0 bases and J 6 bases, with 15 bases left between them. Here the CDR3 reads CASSYSVRGPGEQYF. The DNA for the CDR3 is TGTGCCAGCAGTTACTCTGTAAGGGGACCAGGCGAGCAGTACTTC.

The CDR3 region has the DNA TGCAGCGCCTTAGCGGGGGTCTCCTACGAGCAGTACTTC. Translated: CSALAGVSYEQYF. The chain has TRBV29-1 and TRBJ2-7, with 9 positions matching TRBD2. In germline, CDR1 is SQVTM, CDR2 ANQGSEA. The V and J ends lost 7 bases and 0 bases, in that order; junction bases with no gene match: 4. This CDR3 is 13 amino acids long.

The chain uses TRBV29-1 and TRBJ2-2; D tentatively reads TRBD1 or TRBD2 (5 bases each). CDR1 is SQVTM and CDR2 is ANQGSEA in the germline V gene. Trimming left V 8 bases short and J 0 bases short, with 19 bases between. The CDR3 runs to 16 residues. The CDR3 DNA follows: TGCAGCCCCGAGGCGGTAAGGGACGCGAACACCGGGGAGCTGTTTTTT. Translating it yields CSPEAVRDANTGELFF.

This clonotype occurred a few times. J is TRBJ1-6 and V is TRBV6-5, with a weak D call TRBD1 (6 bases). V shed 4 bases and J shed 13 bases, with 11 bases lying between them. Germline CDR1 MNHEY, CDR2 SVGAGI. This CDR3 contains 12 residues. DNA for the CDR3: TGTGCCAGCAGTTTACAGGGTTTGCCCCTCCACTTT. Translating it yields CASSLQGLPLHF.

A few counts support this clonotype. The J gene is TRBJ2-3, the V gene TRBV4-3; TRBD2 might be the D (7 bases). V shed 1 base and J shed 6 bases, with 11 bases lying between them. CDR1 is LGHNA and CDR2 is YSLEER in the germline V gene. The CDR3 covers 14 residues. Here the CDR3 DNA reads TGCGCCAGCAGCCAAGCGAGGGGGGGGGATACGCAGTATTTT. Protein product: CASSQARGGDTQYF.

The chain carries TRBV9 and TRBJ2-2, with 10 bases identical to TRBD2. Germline CDR1 is SGDLS and CDR2 is YYNGEE. This CDR3 is built from 17 residues. Trimming cost V 1 base and J 3 bases; bases outside gene matches: 6. Written as DNA, the CDR3 is TGTGCCAGCAGCGTACAGGCTAGCGGGAGATACACCGGGGAGCTGTTTTTT. This codes for CASSVQASGRYTGELFF. Drawing the rest from reference TRBV9 and TRBJ2-2, the complete variable domain is DSGVTQTPKHLITATGQRVTLRCSPRSGDLSVYWYQQSLDQGLQFLIQYYNGEERAKGNILERFSAQQFPDLHSELNLSSLELGDSALYFCASSVQASGRYTGELFFGEGSRLTVL.

A remark on this clonotype: The germline gene is not matched at one end of the junction; a read error may be the cause. The chain joins TRBV29-1 to TRBJ2-3; TRBD2 matches 9 bases. This CDR3 is built from 13 residues. The germline V gene has CDR1 SQVTM and CDR2 ANQGSEA. The CDR3 spells CSVERGGPDTRYF. DNA of the CDR3: TGCAGCGTTGAGCGGGGGGGCCCAGATACGCGGTATTTT.

This clonotype has only one observation. This chain uses TRBV19 with TRBJ1-2; D not certain. The CDR3 sequence is 12 residues long. Germline values: CDR1 LNHDA, CDR2 SQIVND (reference sequence). The V end was cut by 10 bases, the J end by 7 bases, with 16 bases between. CDR3 in DNA: TGTGCCACCTACTTGCCAGTGTTTGGCTACACCTTC. It yields the protein CATYLPVFGYTF.

On this clonotype: This clone may be a read error of a much larger clone one base away. CDR3: CASSLSPGSPHLETQYF. CDR3 DNA sequence: TGTGCCAGCAGCTTAAGTCCCGGCAGTCCGCATCTAGAGACCCAGTACTTC. The genes are TRBV7-3 and TRBJ2-5; D unresolved. Germline V lookup: CDR1 SGHTA, CDR2 FQGTGA. The CDR3 is 17 amino acids. V lost 1 base and J 4 bases, leaving 19 bases between the germline ends.

This clonotype was seen more than once but under ten times. The V gene is TRBV18, the J gene TRBJ1-2; D gene ambiguous. CDR3 length: 13 amino acids. CDR1 and CDR2 from the germline V gene are KGHSH and LQKENI. V dropped 2 bases and J dropped 7 bases, with 11 bases sitting between them. CDR3 sequence: CASSPDPRSGYTF. CDR3 DNA: TGTGCCAGCTCACCAGACCCCAGGAGTGGCTACACCTTC. The full variable domain, in which reference TRBV18 and TRBJ1-2 provide the parts outside the CDR3, is NAGVMQNPRHLVRRRGQEARLRCSPMKGHSHVYWYRQLPEEGLKFMVYLQKENIIDESGMPKERFSAEFPKEGPSILRIQQVVRGDSAAYFCASSPDPRSGYTFGSGTRLTVV.